This entry lists 10 T cell receptor beta chains sequenced from one sample in a study of T cells in Graves' hyperthyroidism and ophthalmopathy. Amplification targeted TCR beta CDR3 regions from RNA transcripts. First-round RT-PCR of the TCR CDR3 relied on the HTBI primer set. One entry per CDR3 protein results from TCRdb running MiXCR on the multiplex PCR reads. The top ten hold 17% of the sample, which has 480,000 or so distinct CDR3 sequences, 14% seen once. The sample was blood. All receptors derive from a woman between 18 and 29 years old with Graves' hyperthyroidism.

Comment on this clonotype: One end of the junction is discordant with germline, which a read error may explain. The chain links TRBV5-1 to TRBJ2-1; D gene ambiguous. The V gene's germline CDR1 is SGHRS and CDR2 YFSETQ. This CDR3 has 15 residues. This CDR3 is CASNLVLGSYNEQFF. In DNA form, the CDR3 reads TGCGCCAGCAACTTGGTCTTGGGTTCCTACAATGAGCAGTTCTTC.

In this sample, this clonotype turned up many times. This chain links TRBV2 with TRBJ2-2, with TRBD2 identical over 12 bases. Germline-derived CDR1 and CDR2 are SNHLY and FYNNEI. The CDR3 is made up of 16 amino acids. V lost 6 bases, J lost 5 bases, and 7 bases stayed unmatched. The DNA of the CDR3 is TGTGCCAGCAGAACAGGACTAGCGGGACGTACCGGGGAGCTGTTTTTT. Translated: CASRTGLAGRTGELFF.

The table lists this clonotype with many counts. The chain recombines TRBV29-1 with TRBJ2-7; 12 bases agree with TRBD1. CDR3 size: 13 residues. Unmatched junction bases numbered 5, after V lost 4 bases and J lost 7 bases. CDR1 SQVTM and CDR2 ANQGSEA come from the germline V gene. CDR3 region: CSVGGQGAGEQYF. The CDR3 nucleotides are TGCAGCGTTGGGGGACAGGGGGCTGGGGAGCAGTACTTC.

This clonotype was counted many times. The genes are TRBV29-1 and TRBJ2-1; D remains ambiguous. Trimming removed 6 bases at V and 8 bases at J, with 14 bases between. CDR1 SQVTM and CDR2 ANQGSEA come from the germline V gene. CDR3 length: 12 residues. The CDR3 DNA is TGCAGCGTGCGGTATAAGTTGGATGAGCAGTTCTTC. It yields the protein CSVRYKLDEQFF.

This clonotype was recorded at least ten times. The gene calls are TRBV5-4 and TRBJ2-2, with D maybe TRBD2 (6 bases). The CDR3 loop spans 19 amino acids. Germline values: CDR1 SGHNT, CDR2 YYREEE (reference sequence). Trimming stripped 0 bases from V and 0 bases from J, with 18 bases between. The CDR3 sequence: CASSLAFDLGGPNTGELFF. The DNA for the CDR3 is TGTGCCAGCAGCTTGGCCTTTGATTTAGGAGGGCCGAACACCGGGGAGCTGTTTTTT.

Concerning this clonotype: A read error may be the cause here, since a much bigger clone is one base away. The chain has TRBV6-2 or TRBV6-3 and TRBJ1-1; the D gene is possibly TRBD1 (5 bases). Germline V gene lookup returns CDR1 MNHEY and CDR2 SVGEGT. The CDR3 runs 13 residues. With 11 bases removed from V and 0 bases from J, the gap between germline ends came to 13 bases. DNA for the CDR3: TGTGCCGGCGATGACAGAATGAACACTGAAGCTTTCTTT. The encoded protein is CAGDDRMNTEAFF.

The V and J genes are TRBV6-2 or TRBV6-3 and TRBJ2-1, with 9 nucleotides matching TRBD2. J lost 6 bases, V lost 5 bases, and 8 bases had no gene match. The CDR3 is 15 residues long. CDR1 is MNHEY and CDR2 is SVGEGT in the germline V gene. CDR3 sequence: CASSPLAGSGNEQFF. The CDR3 DNA follows: TGTGCCAGCAGTCCACTAGCGGGTTCGGGCAATGAGCAGTTCTTC.

On this clonotype: A read error is possible here, since a much larger clone lies one base away. The chain recombines TRBV6-5 with TRBJ1-2; 9 nucleotides align to TRBD1. Germline V gene sequence: CDR1 MNHEY, CDR2 SVGAGI. CDR3 length: 14 residues. The chain's CDR3 is CANSYSWTGVGYTF. In nucleotides, the CDR3 is TGTGCCAACAGTTACTCCTGGACAGGGGTTGGCTACACCTTC.

The V call is TRBV10-2, the J call TRBJ2-1, with D perhaps TRBD2 (5 bases). Between the trimmed V and J ends, which lost 6 bases and 7 bases, there was a span of 16 bases. Looked up from germline, CDR1 is WSHSY and CDR2 is SAAADI. The CDR3 is 14 amino acids. The CDR3 sequence: CASSSDWALNEQFF. CDR3 nucleotide sequence: TGCGCCAGCAGCTCGGACTGGGCGCTGAATGAGCAGTTCTTC.

This clonotype has ten or more counts. This chain connects TRBV28 to TRBJ1-4; D is perhaps TRBD1 (5 bases). The CDR3 consists of 15 residues. Germline V lookup: CDR1 MDHEN, CDR2 SYDVKM. Trimming cost V 3 bases and J 0 bases, with 8 bases left between them. The DNA for the CDR3 is TGTGCCAGCAGTTTCCGGGGCGCAACTAATGAAAAACTGTTTTTT. The encoded protein is CASSFRGATNEKLFF. Looking up the rest from reference TRBV28 and TRBJ1-4 gives the full variable domain: DVKVTQSSRYLVKRTGEKVFLECVQDMDHENMFWYRQDPGLGLRLIYFSYDVKMKEKGDIPEGYSVSREKKERFSLILESASTNQTSMYLCASSFRGATNEKLFFGSGTQLSVL.